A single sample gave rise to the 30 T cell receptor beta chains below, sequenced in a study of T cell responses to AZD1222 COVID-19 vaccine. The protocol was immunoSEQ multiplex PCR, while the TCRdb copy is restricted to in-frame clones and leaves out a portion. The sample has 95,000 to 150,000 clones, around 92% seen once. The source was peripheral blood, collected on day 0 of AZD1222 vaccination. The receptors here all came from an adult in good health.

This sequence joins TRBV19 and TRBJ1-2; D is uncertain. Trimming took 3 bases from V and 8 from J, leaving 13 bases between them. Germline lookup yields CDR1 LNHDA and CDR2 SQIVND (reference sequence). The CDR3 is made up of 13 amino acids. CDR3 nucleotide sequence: TGTGCCAGTAGTATTACGACCTCTGAGGGCTACACCTTC. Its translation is CASSITTSEGYTF.

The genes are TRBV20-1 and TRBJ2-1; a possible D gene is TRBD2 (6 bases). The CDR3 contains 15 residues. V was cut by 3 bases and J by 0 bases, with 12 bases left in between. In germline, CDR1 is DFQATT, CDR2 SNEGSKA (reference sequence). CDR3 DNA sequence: TGCAGTGCTAGTGGCGGGGACCGCTCCTACAATGAGCAGTTCTTC. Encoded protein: CSASGGDRSYNEQFF.

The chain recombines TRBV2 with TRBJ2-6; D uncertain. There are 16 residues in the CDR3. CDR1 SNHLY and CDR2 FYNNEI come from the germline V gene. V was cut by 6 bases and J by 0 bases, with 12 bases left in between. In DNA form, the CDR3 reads TGTGCCAGCAGCCGATCGGACCTCTCTGGGGCCAACGTCCTGACTTTC. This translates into CASSRSDLSGANVLTF.

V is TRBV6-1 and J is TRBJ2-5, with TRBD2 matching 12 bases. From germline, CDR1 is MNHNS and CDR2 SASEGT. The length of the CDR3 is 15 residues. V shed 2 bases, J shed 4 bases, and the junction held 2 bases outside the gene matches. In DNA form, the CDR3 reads TGTGCCAGCAGTGAAAGGGGACTAGCGGGAGAGACCCAGTACTTC. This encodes CASSERGLAGETQYF.

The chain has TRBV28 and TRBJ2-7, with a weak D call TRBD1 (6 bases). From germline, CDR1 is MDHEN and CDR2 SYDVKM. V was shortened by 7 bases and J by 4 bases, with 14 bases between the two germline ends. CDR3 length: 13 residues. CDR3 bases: TGTGCCAGCAACTATAGGGGGTCGTACGAGCAGTACTTC. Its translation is CASNYRGSYEQYF.

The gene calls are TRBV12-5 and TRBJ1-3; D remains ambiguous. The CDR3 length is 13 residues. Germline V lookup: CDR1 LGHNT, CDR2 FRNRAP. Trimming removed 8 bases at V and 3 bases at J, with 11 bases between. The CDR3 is CASSLRRGNTIYF. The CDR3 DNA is TGTGCTAGTTCCCTTAGGCGTGGAAACACCATATATTTT.

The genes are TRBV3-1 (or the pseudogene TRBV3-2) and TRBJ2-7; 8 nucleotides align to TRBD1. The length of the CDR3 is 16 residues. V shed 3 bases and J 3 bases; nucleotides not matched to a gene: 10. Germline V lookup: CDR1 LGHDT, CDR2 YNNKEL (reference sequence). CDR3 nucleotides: TGTGCCAGCAGCCAGGGTCCGGGACAGGATAACTACGAGCAGTACTTC. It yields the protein CASSQGPGQDNYEQYF.

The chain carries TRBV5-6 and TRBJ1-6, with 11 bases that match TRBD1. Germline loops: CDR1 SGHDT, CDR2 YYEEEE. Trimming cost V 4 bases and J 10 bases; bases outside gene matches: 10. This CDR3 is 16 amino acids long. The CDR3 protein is CASSRGRTGGLSPLHF. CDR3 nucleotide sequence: TGTGCCAGCAGCCGAGGCCGGACAGGGGGCCTATCACCCCTCCACTTT. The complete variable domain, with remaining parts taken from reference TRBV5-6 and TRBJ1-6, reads DAGVTQSPTHLIKTRGQQVTLRCSPKSGHDTVSWYQQALGQGPQFIFQYYEEEERQRGNFPDRFSGHQFPNYSSELNVNALLLGDSALYLCASSRGRTGGLSPLHFGNGTRLTVT.

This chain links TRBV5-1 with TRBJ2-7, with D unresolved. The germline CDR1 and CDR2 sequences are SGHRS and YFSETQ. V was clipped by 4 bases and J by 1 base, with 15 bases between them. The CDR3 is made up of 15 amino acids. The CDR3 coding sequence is TGCGCCAGCAGCCCGAATGAGGCTTTTTCCTACGAGCAGTACTTC. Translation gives CASSPNEAFSYEQYF. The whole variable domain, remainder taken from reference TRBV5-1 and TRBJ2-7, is KAGVTQTPRYLIKTRGQQVTLSCSPISGHRSVSWYQQTPGQGLQFLFEYFSETQRNKGNFPGRFSGRQFSNSRSEMNVSTLELGDSALYLCASSPNEAFSYEQYFGPGTRLTVT.

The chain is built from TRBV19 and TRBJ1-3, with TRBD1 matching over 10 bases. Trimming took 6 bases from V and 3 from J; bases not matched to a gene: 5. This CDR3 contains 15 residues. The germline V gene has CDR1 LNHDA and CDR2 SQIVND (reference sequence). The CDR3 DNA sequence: TGTGCCAGTAGGGGACAGGGGTTTGGTGGAAACACCATATATTTT. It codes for CASRGQGFGGNTIYF.

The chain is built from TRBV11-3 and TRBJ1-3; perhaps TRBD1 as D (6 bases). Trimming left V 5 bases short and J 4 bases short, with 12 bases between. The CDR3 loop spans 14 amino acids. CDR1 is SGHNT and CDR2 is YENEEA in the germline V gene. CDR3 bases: TGTGCCAGCAGCCACCTCGGACAGGGAAACACCATATATTTT. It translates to CASSHLGQGNTIYF.

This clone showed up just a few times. DNA for the CDR3: TGCGCCAGCGCCCCGGACAGGGTCGCTGGAAACACCATATATTTT. This sequence encodes CASAPDRVAGNTIYF. The chain couples TRBV10-1 to TRBJ1-3; TRBD1 agrees at 8 bases. This CDR3 has 15 amino acids. In germline, CDR1 is WNHNN, CDR2 SYGVQD (reference sequence). The V and J ends lost 8 bases and 2 bases, in that order; junction bases with no gene match: 8.

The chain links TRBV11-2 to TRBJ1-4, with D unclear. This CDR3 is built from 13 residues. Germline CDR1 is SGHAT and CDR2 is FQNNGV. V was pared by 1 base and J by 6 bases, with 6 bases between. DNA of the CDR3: TGTGCCAGCAGCTTAGGTTCTTATGAAAAACTGTTTTTT. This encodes CASSLGSYEKLFF.

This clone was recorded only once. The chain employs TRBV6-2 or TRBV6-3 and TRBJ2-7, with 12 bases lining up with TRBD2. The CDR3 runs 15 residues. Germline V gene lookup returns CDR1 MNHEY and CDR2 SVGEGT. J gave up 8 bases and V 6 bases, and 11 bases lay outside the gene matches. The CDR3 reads CASSLMGLAGGKQYF. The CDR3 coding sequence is TGTGCCAGCAGCCTAATGGGCCTAGCGGGAGGGAAGCAGTACTTC.

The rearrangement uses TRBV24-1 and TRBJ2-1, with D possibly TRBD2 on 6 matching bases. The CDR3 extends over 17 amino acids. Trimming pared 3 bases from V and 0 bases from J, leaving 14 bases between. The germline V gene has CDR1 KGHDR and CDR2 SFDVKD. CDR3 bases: TGTGCCACCAGTGATCCTCTAGCGCAGAGCTCCTACAATGAGCAGTTCTTC. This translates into CATSDPLAQSSYNEQFF.

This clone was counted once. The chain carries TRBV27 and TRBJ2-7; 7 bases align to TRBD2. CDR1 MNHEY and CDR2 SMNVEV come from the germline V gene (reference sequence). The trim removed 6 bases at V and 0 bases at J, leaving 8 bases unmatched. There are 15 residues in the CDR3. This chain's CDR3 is CASRPGRGVSYEQYF. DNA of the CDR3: TGTGCCAGCAGGCCCGGCCGGGGGGTCTCCTACGAGCAGTACTTC.

The CDR3 loop is CASSLDPGSNQPQHF. CDR3 nucleotides: TGCGCCAGCAGCTTGGATCCGGGTAGCAATCAGCCCCAGCATTTT. The chain couples TRBV5-1 to TRBJ1-5; D uncertain. Germline CDR1 SGHRS, CDR2 YFSETQ. V was shortened by 0 bases and J by 0 bases, with 7 bases between the two germline ends. The CDR3 totals 15 residues.

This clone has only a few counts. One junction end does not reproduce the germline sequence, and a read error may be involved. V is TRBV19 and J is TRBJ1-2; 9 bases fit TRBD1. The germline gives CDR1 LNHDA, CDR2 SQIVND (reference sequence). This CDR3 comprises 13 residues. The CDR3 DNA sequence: TGTGGCAGTGCGTGGGGACAGGGAACCGGCTACACCTTC. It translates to CGSAWGQGTGYTF.

This chain's CDR3 is CASSEAYLGTRDTQYF. DNA of the CDR3: TGTGCCAGCAGTGAAGCGTACCTCGGAACACGAGATACGCAGTATTTT. V gene TRBV6-1 combines with J gene TRBJ2-3; no reliable D call. Deletions cut 0 bases from V and 5 bases from J, with 15 bases between. Per the germline V gene, CDR1 is MNHNS and CDR2 is SASEGT. This CDR3 spans 16 amino acids.

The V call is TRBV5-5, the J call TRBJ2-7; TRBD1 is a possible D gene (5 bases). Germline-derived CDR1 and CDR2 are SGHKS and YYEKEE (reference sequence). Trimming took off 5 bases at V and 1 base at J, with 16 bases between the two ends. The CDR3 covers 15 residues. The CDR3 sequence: CASRGRVQGSYEQYF. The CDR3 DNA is TGTGCCAGCAGGGGTAGGGTTCAGGGTTCCTACGAGCAGTACTTC.

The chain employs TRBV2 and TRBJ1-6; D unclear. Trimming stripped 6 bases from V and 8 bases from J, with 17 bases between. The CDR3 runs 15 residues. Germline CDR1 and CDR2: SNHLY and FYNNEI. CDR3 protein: CASSEQGREDSPLHF. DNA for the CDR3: TGTGCCAGCAGCGAACAAGGACGGGAGGATTCACCCCTCCACTTT.

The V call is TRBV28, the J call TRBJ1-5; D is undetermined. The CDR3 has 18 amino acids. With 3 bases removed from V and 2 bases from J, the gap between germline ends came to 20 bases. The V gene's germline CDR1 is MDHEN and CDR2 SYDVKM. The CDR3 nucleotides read TGTGCCAGCAGTTTCTACCCGACCTACAGAGAGGGCAATCAGCCCCAGCATTTT. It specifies CASSFYPTYREGNQPQHF.

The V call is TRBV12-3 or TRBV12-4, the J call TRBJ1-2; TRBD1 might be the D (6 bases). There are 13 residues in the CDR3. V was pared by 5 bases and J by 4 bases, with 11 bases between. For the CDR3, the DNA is TGTGCCAGCAGTGCCGGACAGCTCTATGGCTACACCTTC. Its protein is CASSAGQLYGYTF.

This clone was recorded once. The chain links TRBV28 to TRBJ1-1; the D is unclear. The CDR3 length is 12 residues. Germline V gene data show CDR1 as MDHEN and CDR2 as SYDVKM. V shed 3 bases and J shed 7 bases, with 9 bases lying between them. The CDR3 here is CASSFRGFEAFF. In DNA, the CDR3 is TGTGCCAGCAGTTTCCGCGGATTTGAAGCTTTCTTT.

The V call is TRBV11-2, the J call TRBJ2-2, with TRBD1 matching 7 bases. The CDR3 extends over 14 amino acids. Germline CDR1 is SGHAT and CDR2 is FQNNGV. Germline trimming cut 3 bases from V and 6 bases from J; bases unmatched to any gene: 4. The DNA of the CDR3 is TGTGCCAGCAGCTTGACCCAGGGGGCCGGGGAGCTGTTTTTT. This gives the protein CASSLTQGAGELFF.

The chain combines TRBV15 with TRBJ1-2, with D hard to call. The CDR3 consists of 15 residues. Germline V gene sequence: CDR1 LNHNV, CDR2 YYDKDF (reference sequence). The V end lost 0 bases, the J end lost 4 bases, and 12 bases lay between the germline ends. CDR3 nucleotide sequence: TGTGCCACCAGCAGAGATCGTGGTGGCCCCTATGGCTACACCTTC. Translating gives CATSRDRGGPYGYTF.

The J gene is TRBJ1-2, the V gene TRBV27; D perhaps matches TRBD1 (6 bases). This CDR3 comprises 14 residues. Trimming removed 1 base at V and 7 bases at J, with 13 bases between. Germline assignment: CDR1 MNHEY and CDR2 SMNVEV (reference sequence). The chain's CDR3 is CASSLFEQGGGYTF. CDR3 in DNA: TGTGCCAGCAGTTTATTCGAACAGGGTGGTGGCTACACCTTC.

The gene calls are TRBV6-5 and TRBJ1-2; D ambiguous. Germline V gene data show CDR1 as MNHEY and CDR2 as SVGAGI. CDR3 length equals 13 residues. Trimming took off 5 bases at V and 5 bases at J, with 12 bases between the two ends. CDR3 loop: CASSTGRLYGYTF. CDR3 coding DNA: TGTGCCAGCAGTACCGGGAGATTATATGGCTACACCTTC.

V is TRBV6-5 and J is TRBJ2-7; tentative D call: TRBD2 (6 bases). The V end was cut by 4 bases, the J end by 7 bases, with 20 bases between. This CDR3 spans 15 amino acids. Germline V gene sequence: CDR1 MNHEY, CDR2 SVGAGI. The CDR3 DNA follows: TGTGCCAGCAGTTCTCCGGGACGGGGGAACGAAGAGCAGTACTTC. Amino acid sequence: CASSSPGRGNEEQYF.

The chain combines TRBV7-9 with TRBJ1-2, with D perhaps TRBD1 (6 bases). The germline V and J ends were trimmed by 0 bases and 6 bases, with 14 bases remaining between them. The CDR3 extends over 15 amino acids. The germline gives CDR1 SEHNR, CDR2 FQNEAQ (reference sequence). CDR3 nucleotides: TGTGCCAGCAGCTTAGCGTCTTCAGGGGCCGATGGCTACACCTTC. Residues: CASSLASSGADGYTF. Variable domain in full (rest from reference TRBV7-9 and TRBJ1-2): DTGVSQNPRHKITKRGQNVTFRCDPISEHNRLYWYRQTLGQGPEFLTYFQNEAQLEKSRLLSDRFSAERPKGSFSTLEIQRTEQGDSAMYLCASSLASSGADGYTFGSGTRLTVV.